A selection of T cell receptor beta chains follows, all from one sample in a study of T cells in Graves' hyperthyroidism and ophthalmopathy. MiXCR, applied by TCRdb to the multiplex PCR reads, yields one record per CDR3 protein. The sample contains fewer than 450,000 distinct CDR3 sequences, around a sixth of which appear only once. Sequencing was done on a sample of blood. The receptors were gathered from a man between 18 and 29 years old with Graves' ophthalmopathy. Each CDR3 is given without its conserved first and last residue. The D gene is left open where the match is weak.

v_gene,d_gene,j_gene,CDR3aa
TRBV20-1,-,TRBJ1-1,SAEKLNTEAF
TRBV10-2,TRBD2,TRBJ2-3,ASLATSGLQDTQY
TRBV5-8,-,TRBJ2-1,ASSLQTRDYNEQF
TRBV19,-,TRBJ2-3,ASSIAGAGTDTQY
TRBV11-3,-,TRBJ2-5,ASSLAFCMGTQY
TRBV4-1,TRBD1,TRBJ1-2,ASSVSGTGSYGYT
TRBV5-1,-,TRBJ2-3,ASSAHSSSTDTQY
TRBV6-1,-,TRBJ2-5,ASNGPETQY
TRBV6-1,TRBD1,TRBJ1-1,ARSVHGTGGGWNTEAF
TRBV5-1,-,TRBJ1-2,ASSSPGAGGYT
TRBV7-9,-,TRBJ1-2,ASRKDRYYT
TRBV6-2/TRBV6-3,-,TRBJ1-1,ASSYHVTEAF
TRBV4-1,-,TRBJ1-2,ASSQAPLGTGYT
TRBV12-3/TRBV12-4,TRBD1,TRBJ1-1,ASSTGTGVTEAF
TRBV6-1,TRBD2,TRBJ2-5,ASRAGPGETQY
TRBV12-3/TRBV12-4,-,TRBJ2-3,ASSTTGNTWENTQY
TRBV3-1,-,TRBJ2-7,ASSQDPTRLGTYEQY
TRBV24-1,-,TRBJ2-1,ATNNRANASYNEQF
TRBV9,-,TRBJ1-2,ASSSSDSPYGYT